This T cell receptor (beta chain) is drawn from a study of cytomegalovirus exposure and HLA in healthy donors. Study findings and constraints: Links to common viral pathogens appeared, in a later analysis, for several of the most significant clusters. Other equally common chains were less clonally expanded than HLA-associated TCR beta chains, a later analysis showed. Information on immune exposure was restricted to one variable (CMV serostatus).

Germline-derived CDR1 and CDR2 are LGHNA and YNFKEQ. CDR3 length: 14 amino acids. V lost 2 bases and J lost 5; bases outside the gene matches: 3. Healthy individuals who donated bone marrow served as the donors. 60 Vbeta and 13 Jbeta primers were used in PCR. The repertoire was sequenced with immunoSEQ multiplex PCR; TCRdb's copy has only in-frame clones and lacks some. The table lists around 30,000 clones, approximately 87% of them singletons. On this clone: Its antigen is not known.

This TCR was sampled from a boy aged 5-17 years in good health and CMV-seronegative. The source material was PBMCs. The chain uses TRBV4-2 and TRBJ2-3, with 8 positions matching TRBD1. CDR3 protein: CASSQQGAEDTQYF. The DNA of the CDR3 is TGTGCCAGCAGCCAACAGGGGGCTGAAGATACGCAGTATTTT.